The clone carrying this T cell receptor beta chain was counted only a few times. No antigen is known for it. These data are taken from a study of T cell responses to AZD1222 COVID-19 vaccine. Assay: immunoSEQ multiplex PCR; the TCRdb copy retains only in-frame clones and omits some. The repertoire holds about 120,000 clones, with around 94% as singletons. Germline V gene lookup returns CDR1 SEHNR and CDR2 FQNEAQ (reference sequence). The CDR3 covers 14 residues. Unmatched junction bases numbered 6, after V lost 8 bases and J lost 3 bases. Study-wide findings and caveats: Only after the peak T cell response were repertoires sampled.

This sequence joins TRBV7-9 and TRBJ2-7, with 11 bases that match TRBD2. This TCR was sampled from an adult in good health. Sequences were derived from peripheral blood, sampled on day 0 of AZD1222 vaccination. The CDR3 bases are TGTGCCAGCGGCCCTAGCGGGAGGATCTACGAGCAGTACTTC. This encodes CASGPSGRIYEQYF.